Sequencing of this T cell receptor beta chain was carried out in a study of Graves' ophthalmopathy and Graves' hyperthyroidism. This CDR3 region has 12 residues. V lost 8 bases and J lost 0; bases outside the gene matches: 3. Germline CDR1 and CDR2: GTSNPN and SVGIG (reference sequence). The table lists this clonotype with many counts. Amplification of the TCR beta CDR3 regions used RNA transcripts (as template). After a first-round RT-PCR with HTBI primers, a second-round multiplex PCR was run. TCRdb re-called the multiplex PCR reads with MiXCR, one entry per CDR3 protein. Of 340,000 or so distinct CDR3 sequences in the sample, roughly 15% were seen once.

The chain combines TRBV30 with TRBJ1-1, with 7 nucleotides matching TRBD1. This receptor was identified in an adult man with Graves' ophthalmopathy. Sequenced material: peripheral blood. This CDR3 reads CAADRLNTEAFF. The CDR3 bases are TGTGCCGCGGACAGGCTGAACACTGAAGCTTTCTTT.